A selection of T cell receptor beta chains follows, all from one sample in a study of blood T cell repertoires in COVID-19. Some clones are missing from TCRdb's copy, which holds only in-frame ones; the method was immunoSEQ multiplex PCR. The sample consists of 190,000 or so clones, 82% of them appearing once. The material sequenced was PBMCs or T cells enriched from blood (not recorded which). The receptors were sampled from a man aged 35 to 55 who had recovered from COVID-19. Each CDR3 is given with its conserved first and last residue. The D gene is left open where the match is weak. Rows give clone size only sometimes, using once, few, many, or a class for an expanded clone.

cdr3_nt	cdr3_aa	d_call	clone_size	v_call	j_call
TGTGCCAGCAGGCAGGGGTCGAACTACGAGCAGTACTTC	CASRQGSNYEQYF	.	.	TRBV2	TRBJ2-7
TGTGCCAGCAGTTGGCGGGAGGCGGGGGAGACCCAGTACTTC	CASSWREAGETQYF	TRBD2	.	TRBV6-2/TRBV6-3	TRBJ2-5
TGTGCCAGCAGTTACGCCGGCGGGAGGGCCAAAGATACGCAGTATTTT	CASSYAGGRAKDTQYF	TRBD2	.	TRBV6-6	TRBJ2-3
TGTGCCAGCAGTGGGCAGGGGGGTAAAACTGAAGCTTTCTTT	CASSGQGGKTEAFF	TRBD1	.	TRBV2	TRBJ1-1
TGTGCCAGCAGCTTGAGTACTAGCGGGGGGGGCACAGATACGCAGTATTTT	CASSLSTSGGGTDTQYF	TRBD2	.	TRBV5-6	TRBJ2-3
TGCAGCGTTGGGGGGACAGGGGGCACTGAGCAGTTCTTC	CSVGGTGGTEQFF	TRBD1	.	TRBV29-1	TRBJ2-1
TGTGCCAGCAGTTGGGGACAGGCGTCGCCTGGCTACACCTTC	CASSWGQASPGYTF	TRBD1	.	TRBV2	TRBJ1-2
TGTGCCAGCAGTCAAGACAGGGACAATGAGCAGTTCTTC	CASSQDRDNEQFF	TRBD1	.	TRBV2	TRBJ2-1
TGTGCCAGCAGCTTGGAAGCGGGATACAATGAGCAGTTCTTC	CASSLEAGYNEQFF	TRBD2	.	TRBV5-4	TRBJ2-1
TGTGCCACCAGTGATTTGGAGACTAGCGGGAAAAATGAGCAGTTCTTC	CATSDLETSGKNEQFF	TRBD2	few	TRBV24-1	TRBJ2-1
TGCACCAGCAGCCAAGATAGATTGGTAATCTCAGGAAGGGGTAACATTCAGTACTTC	CTSSQDRLVISGRGNIQYF	.	.	TRBV1	TRBJ2-4
TGTGCCAGCAGTTACTCCGCGGGACGGGAGACCCAGTACTTC	CASSYSAGRETQYF	.	.	TRBV6-2/TRBV6-3	TRBJ2-5
TGTGCCAGCAGTTACCCCTCAATTACTAGCGGGATCCTCGGGGAGCTGTTTTTT	CASSYPSITSGILGELFF	TRBD2	.	TRBV6-2/TRBV6-3	TRBJ2-2
TGTGCCAGCAGCTCCAACAGTAGACTAGTTCTATCTGTTCGCGCAGATACGCAGTATTTT	CASSSNSRLVLSVRADTQYF	.	once	TRBV7-8	TRBJ2-3
TGCGCCAGCAGCCAAGATCGGATAGGGGGGGGTCAGCCCCAGCATTTT	CASSQDRIGGGQPQHF	.	.	TRBV4-3	TRBJ1-5
TGTGCCATCAGTGAGGGGGGCTTCTCCTACGAGCAGTACTTC	CAISEGGFSYEQYF	.	many	TRBV10-3	TRBJ2-7
TGCGCCAGCAGCCAAGCCGGGGGTGAAAAACTGTTTTTT	CASSQAGGEKLFF	.	few	TRBV4-3	TRBJ1-4
TGTGCCAGCAGTTACTCCGGGACTACCATAGAGACCCAGTACTTC	CASSYSGTTIETQYF	TRBD2	.	TRBV6-5	TRBJ2-5
TGTGCCAGCAGTGGCGGATGGGAGAATTCGGGAGCTTTCTTT	CASSGGWENSGAFF	.	.	TRBV2	TRBJ1-1
TGTGCCACCAGCAGGACAGGGGGCGAACAGCCCCAGCATTTT	CATSRTGGEQPQHF	TRBD1	.	TRBV15	TRBJ1-5
TGTGCCAGCAGTTACGGGACAGGGCAGTATGGCTACACCTTC	CASSYGTGQYGYTF	TRBD1	.	TRBV6-6	TRBJ1-2
TGCGCCAGCAGCCAAGGAGGACAGTTGAACACTGAAGCTTTCTTT	CASSQGGQLNTEAFF	.	.	TRBV4-1	TRBJ1-1
TGTGCCAGTAGTAGCCTAGCGGGAGGCTCCTACGAGCAGTACTTC	CASSSLAGGSYEQYF	TRBD2	.	TRBV19	TRBJ2-7
TGTGCCAGTAGTACCGGACAGGGAAGAAAGGGCTACACCTTC	CASSTGQGRKGYTF	TRBD1	once	TRBV19	TRBJ1-2
TGTGCCAGTACCTCCCCCGGGACAGGGCCTCAGCCCCAGCATTTT	CASTSPGTGPQPQHF	TRBD1	.	TRBV19	TRBJ1-5
TGTGCCAGCAGCTTAACGACAGTTGGGGCCAACGTCCTGACTTTC	CASSLTTVGANVLTF	.	.	TRBV7-3	TRBJ2-6
TGTGCCTGGGTGACTAGCGGGAGGGTATATGAGCAGTTCTTC	CAWVTSGRVYEQFF	TRBD2	.	TRBV30	TRBJ2-1
TGCGCCAGCAGCTTGGACTTAAGGGGGAACACTGAAGCTTTCTTT	CASSLDLRGNTEAFF	.	.	TRBV5-1	TRBJ1-1
TGTGCCAGCAGCCGACTGGACAGGGGAAACACCATATATTTT	CASSRLDRGNTIYF	TRBD1	once	TRBV7-8	TRBJ1-3
TGTGCCAGCAGTGAAGCCGCAGGGCTAAGCACTGAAGCTTTCTTT	CASSEAAGLSTEAFF	.	few	TRBV6-1	TRBJ1-1